The 12 T cell receptor beta chains below were found in one sample sequenced in a study of breast tumors, draining lymph nodes, adjacent tissues. TCRdb re-called the multiplex PCR reads with MiXCR, one entry per CDR3 protein. The data contain about 300,000 distinct CDR3 sequences, about 33% of them singletons. The lymph nodes were axillary draining lymph nodes from breast cancer patients. Sequenced input: axillary lymph node tissue. Receptors were obtained from a female donor with breast cancer. Some clones in this sample may be carry-over from other donors' samples.

Turning to this clonotype: A much larger clonotype is one base distant, so this may be a read error. No conserved phenylalanine or tryptophan ends this CDR3, so it is likely a read error. The chain combines TRBV6-4 with TRBJ2-7, with 8 bases identical to TRBD1. V shed 5 bases, J shed 6 bases, and the junction held 6 bases outside the gene matches. The CDR3 totals 13 residues. The germline V gene has CDR1 MRHNA and CDR2 SNTAGT. In DNA form, the CDR3 reads TGTGCCAGCAGTCCCGACAGGGGCGGCGAGCAGTACCTC. It codes for CASSPDRGGEQYL.

A word on this clonotype: This may come from a read error, since a much larger clone is one base off. The chain uses TRBV30 and TRBJ1-2, with D unresolved. Per the germline V gene, CDR1 is GTSNPN and CDR2 is SVGIG (reference sequence). The V and J ends lost 0 bases and 7 bases respectively, with 12 bases between them. The CDR3 totals 13 residues. CDR3 DNA: TGTGCCTGGAGTGTAAAGGACCCTGGTGGCTACACCTTC. It yields the protein CAWSVKDPGGYTF.

This clonotype was seen at least ten times. The CDR3 nucleotides are TGTGCCAGTAGTATAACAGACACCGGGGAGCTGTTTTTT. It translates to CASSITDTGELFF. The chain links TRBV19 to TRBJ2-2; no definite D call. CDR1 LNHDA and CDR2 SQIVND come from the germline V gene (reference sequence). This CDR3 spans 13 amino acids. The V end was cut by 2 bases, the J end by 3 bases, with 4 bases between.

As to this clonotype: Lacking the conserved final phenylalanine or tryptophan, this CDR3 likely reflects a read error. The chain combines TRBV30 with TRBJ2-7, with a possible D match to TRBD2 (5 bases). Trimming took 0 bases from V and 3 from J, leaving 12 bases between them. The CDR3 covers 14 residues. The germline V gene has CDR1 GTSNPN and CDR2 SVGIG (reference sequence). The chain's CDR3 is CAWSVGSAYYEQYL. The CDR3 DNA is TGTGCCTGGAGTGTAGGTAGCGCCTACTACGAGCAGTACCTC.

This clonotype was recorded at least ten times. The chain has TRBV12-3 or TRBV12-4 and TRBJ2-3; D unresolved. Trimming cost V 5 bases and J 2 bases, with 5 bases left between them. The CDR3 covers 12 residues. The CDR3 DNA reads as TGTGCCAGCAGTCCAGTCACAGATACGCAGTATTTT. As protein: CASSPVTDTQYF.

In regard to this clonotype: This may be a read error, as it is one base from a much larger clone. The V call is TRBV4-3, the J call TRBJ1-2; D might be TRBD1 (6 bases). The CDR3 has 15 amino acids. The germline V gene encodes CDR1 LGHNA and CDR2 YSLEER. V lost 4 bases and J 10 bases, leaving 22 bases between the germline ends. The DNA of the CDR3 is TGCGCCAGCAGCCGGAACGACGGGGGCGACCGGGACTACACCTTC. It encodes CASSRNDGGDRDYTF.

This clonotype was observed at least ten times. The rearrangement uses TRBV7-9 and TRBJ2-1, with TRBD2 as a possible D gene (6 bases). Germline lookup yields CDR1 SEHNR and CDR2 FQNEAQ (reference sequence). The CDR3 length is 16 residues. Deletions cut 4 bases from V and 5 bases from J, with 18 bases between. CDR3 in amino acids: CASSSTEGSTHNEQFF. The CDR3 coding sequence is TGTGCCAGCAGCTCGACGGAGGGAAGCACACACAATGAGCAGTTCTTC.

As for this clonotype: This could be a read error, since a much larger clone is one nucleotide away. The rearrangement links TRBV6-9 to TRBJ2-7, with D possibly being TRBD2 (5 bases). This CDR3 region has 13 residues. Germline values: CDR1 MNHGY, CDR2 SVAAGI. DNA of the CDR3: TGTGCCAGCAGTTCAACTATCGACTACGGGCAGTACTTC. Its translation is CASSSTIDYGQYF.

The chain recombines TRBV10-3 with TRBJ2-4; D possibly corresponds to TRBD1 (5 bases). The CDR3 is 17 amino acids. V lost 8 bases and J 3 bases, leaving 23 bases between the germline ends. Germline-derived CDR1 and CDR2 are ENHRY and SYGVKD. The DNA of the CDR3 is TGTGCCATCCTGAAAGGGGTCAAGGTGTATGGCAAAAACATTCAGTACTTC. Residues: CAILKGVKVYGKNIQYF.

The J gene is TRBJ2-3, the V gene TRBV9, with TRBD2 matching over 12 bases. The CDR3 is made up of 15 amino acids. Germline CDR1 is SGDLS and CDR2 is YYNGEE. Trimming took 0 bases from V and 6 from J; bases not matched to a gene: 2. DNA for the CDR3: TGTGCCAGCAGCGTAGGGACTAGCGGGATTGATACGCAGTATTTT. Protein sequence: CASSVGTSGIDTQYF.

This clonotype was observed at least ten times. The V gene is TRBV2, the J gene TRBJ2-1, with 10 bases that match TRBD2. The junction had 4 bases not matched to a gene; V was cut back by 10 bases and J by 4 bases. Per the germline V gene, CDR1 is SNHLY and CDR2 is FYNNEI. The CDR3 is 13 residues long. The CDR3, as DNA: TGTGCCATTCTAGCGGGAGAGTACAATGAGCAGTTCTTC. Translated, it gives CAILAGEYNEQFF.

This clonotype was seen at least ten times. The chain uses TRBV7-2 and TRBJ1-3, with D possibly matching TRBD1 (5 bases). This CDR3 is 14 amino acids long. Trimming took 2 bases from V and 4 from J, leaving 9 bases between them. Germline assignment: CDR1 SGHTA and CDR2 FQGNSA. In DNA, the CDR3 is TGTGCCAGCAGCTTAAAAGGGGCAGGAAACACCATATATTTT. Translation gives CASSLKGAGNTIYF.